The 15 T cell receptor beta chains below all came from one sample that was sequenced in a study of blood T cell repertoires in COVID-19. Sequencing was performed with immunoSEQ multiplex PCR; in TCRdb, only in-frame clones are kept and a portion is missing. The sample includes fewer than 350,000 clones, 70% to 90% of them seen just once. Sequenced sample: peripheral blood. These TCRs come from a man between 18 and 35 years old with active or convalescent COVID-19.

The rearrangement links TRBV6-5 to TRBJ2-7, with 9 bases fitting TRBD1. The CDR3 runs 14 residues. V trimming: 6 bases; J trimming: 2 bases; junction bases outside the gene matches: 5. CDR1 is MNHEY, CDR2 SVGAGI, per germline. CDR3 protein: CASRDGTGPYEQYF. The CDR3 bases are TGTGCCAGCAGGGACGGGACAGGGCCCTACGAGCAGTACTTC.

The V gene is TRBV2, the J gene TRBJ2-1; D might be TRBD1 (5 bases). This CDR3 spans 12 amino acids. Looked up from germline, CDR1 is SNHLY and CDR2 is FYNNEI. V dropped 7 bases and J dropped 4 bases, with 8 bases sitting between them. The CDR3 DNA follows: TGTGCCAGCACTCCAGGGTACAATGAGCAGTTCTTC. It codes for CASTPGYNEQFF.

J is TRBJ2-4 and V is TRBV19; 9 positions agree with TRBD2. Per the germline V gene, CDR1 is LNHDA and CDR2 is SQIVND (reference sequence). V dropped 0 bases and J dropped 3; count of bases not matched to a gene: 6. The CDR3 runs to 17 residues. In nucleotides, the CDR3 is TGTGCCAGTAGTATAGATCCGGCGGGGGGGCGCAAAAACATTCAGTACTTC. This gives the protein CASSIDPAGGRKNIQYF.

The V and J genes are TRBV27 and TRBJ1-3; D unresolved. Trimming stripped 9 bases from V and 4 bases from J, with 13 bases between. CDR1 is MNHEY, CDR2 SMNVEV, per germline (reference sequence). The CDR3 runs to 13 residues. The CDR3 DNA reads as TGTGCCAGTAAAAGCGGCGGGGGAAACACCATATATTTT. Protein sequence: CASKSGGGNTIYF.

The gene calls are TRBV9 and TRBJ2-1, with D perhaps TRBD1 (5 bases). This CDR3 region has 15 residues. The germline gives CDR1 SGDLS, CDR2 YYNGEE. V was clipped by 0 bases and J by 2 bases, with 9 bases between them. The CDR3 region has the DNA TGTGCCAGCAGCGTAGAGGGGAACACCTACAATGAGCAGTTCTTC. Residues: CASSVEGNTYNEQFF.

The genes are TRBV18 and TRBJ1-5, with D perhaps TRBD1 (6 bases). CDR3 length equals 15 residues. Trimming stripped 3 bases from V and 1 base from J, with 10 bases between. Germline V gene lookup returns CDR1 KGHSH and CDR2 LQKENI. CDR3 bases: TGTGCCAGCTCACCCGGACAGCTGAGCAATCAGCCCCAGCATTTT. Translation gives CASSPGQLSNQPQHF.

The rearrangement links TRBV7-8 to TRBJ1-4, with D possibly being TRBD1 (5 bases). The V and J ends lost 2 bases and 2 bases respectively, with 12 bases between them. The CDR3 loop spans 16 amino acids. Germline assignment: CDR1 SGHVS and CDR2 FQNEAQ. The CDR3 reads CASSLPQGLTNEKLFF. DNA of the CDR3: TGTGCCAGCAGCTTACCCCAGGGATTGACTAATGAAAAACTGTTTTTT.

This clone was seen a few times. V and J are TRBV2 and TRBJ2-1; 9 bases fit TRBD1. Trimming cost V 8 bases and J 5 bases; bases outside gene matches: 7. The germline V gene has CDR1 SNHLY and CDR2 FYNNEI. The CDR3 is made up of 14 amino acids. In DNA form, the CDR3 reads TGTGCCAGCGGCCGGGACAGGGTCAACAATGAGCAGTTCTTC. Protein product: CASGRDRVNNEQFF.

The chain links TRBV10-2 to TRBJ2-7, with D perhaps matching TRBD2 (6 bases). Germline CDR1 and CDR2: WSHSY and SAAADI. V lost 1 base and J 3 bases, leaving 10 bases between the germline ends. This CDR3 spans 14 amino acids. The CDR3 DNA sequence: TGCGCCAGCAGTGAGTGGGGGGTGGGCTACGAGCAGTACTTC. Amino acid sequence: CASSEWGVGYEQYF.

The chain carries TRBV3-1 (or the pseudogene TRBV3-2) and TRBJ2-1, with 8 nucleotides matching TRBD1. The CDR3 consists of 13 residues. CDR1 and CDR2 from the germline V gene are LGHDT and YNNKEL (reference sequence). With 3 bases clipped from V and 9 bases from J, the junction kept 4 bases outside the gene matches. The DNA of the CDR3 is TGTGCCAGCAGCCATAACAGGGGGACTGAGCAGTTCTTC. It encodes CASSHNRGTEQFF.

This chain connects TRBV20-1 to TRBJ2-5; a possible D gene is TRBD2 (6 bases). The CDR3 has 14 amino acids. V was pared by 3 bases and J by 4 bases, with 15 bases between. Germline CDR1 DFQATT, CDR2 SNEGSKA (reference sequence). The CDR3 spells CSASLSIGGETQYF. In nucleotides, the CDR3 is TGCAGTGCTAGTTTGTCTATCGGGGGAGAGACCCAGTACTTC.

The CDR3 here is CASSFGSLYGYTF. The CDR3 bases are TGTGCCAGCAGCTTCGGTTCCCTCTATGGCTACACCTTC. This chain joins TRBV12-3 or TRBV12-4 and TRBJ1-2; D is ambiguous. V lost 6 bases and J lost 4, with 12 bases in between. The length of the CDR3 is 13 residues.

This rearrangement joins TRBV11-2 to TRBJ2-3; a possible D gene is TRBD2 (5 bases). Germline CDR1 reads SGHAT; CDR2 reads FQNNGV. V dropped 5 bases and J dropped 3 bases, with 15 bases sitting between them. This CDR3 spans 15 amino acids. The CDR3 nucleotides read TGTGCCAGCAGCCCAAACAAACGGGGTACAGATACGCAGTATTTT. It encodes CASSPNKRGTDTQYF.

The chain couples TRBV9 to TRBJ1-3, with D uncertain. V was shortened by 6 bases and J by 16 bases, with 20 bases between the two germline ends. Germline V gene sequence: CDR1 SGDLS, CDR2 YYNGEE. This CDR3 has 12 amino acids. The CDR3 DNA follows: TGTGCCAGCACCCTTAACAGTTTCACCCTGTATTTT. Its protein product is CASTLNSFTLYF.

The CDR3 region is CASSKAPTGLPYYGYTF. The CDR3 coding sequence is TGTGCCAGCAGCAAAGCCCCGACAGGGTTACCATACTATGGCTACACCTTC. The gene calls are TRBV7-8 and TRBJ1-2, with 7 bases matching TRBD1. In germline, CDR1 is SGHVS, CDR2 FQNEAQ. The V segment lost 5 bases and the J segment 3 bases; nucleotides outside the gene matches: 15. This CDR3 comprises 17 residues.